The 18 T cell receptor beta chains presented below share a single source sample, sequenced in a study of blood T cell repertoires in COVID-19. Libraries were prepared by immunoSEQ multiplex PCR; TCRdb keeps only in-frame clonotypes and omits some of them. Here the sample spans roughly 200,000 clones, about 85% being singletons. The source material was peripheral blood. All receptors come from a woman aged 55 to 70 with acute or convalescent COVID-19.

CDR3 bases: TGTGCCAGTAAAGGACTGATCGGAAACACTGAAGCTTTCTTT. Protein: CASKGLIGNTEAFF. The V gene is TRBV2, the J gene TRBJ1-1; D unresolved. Germline CDR1 is SNHLY and CDR2 is FYNNEI. This CDR3 comprises 14 residues. V lost 9 bases and J 2 bases, leaving 16 bases between the germline ends.

The chain recombines TRBV29-1 with TRBJ2-1; possibly TRBD2 for D (6 bases). Germline CDR1 and CDR2: SQVTM and ANQGSEA. The germline V and J ends were trimmed by 8 bases and 1 base, with 12 bases remaining between them. CDR3 length: 13 residues. The CDR3 sequence: CSISSGSYNEQFF. The DNA for the CDR3 is TGCAGCATAAGTAGCGGTTCCTACAATGAGCAGTTCTTC.

CDR3 DNA: TGTGCCAGCAGCTTGGGCGGACAGGGTAAAGGCTACACCTTC. It yields the protein CASSLGGQGKGYTF. The V gene is TRBV5-4, the J gene TRBJ1-2; 8 nucleotides agree with TRBD1. The CDR3 has 14 residues. Germline-derived CDR1 and CDR2 are SGHNT and YYREEE (reference sequence). The V gene end was trimmed by 0 bases and the J gene end by 8 bases; junction bases not matched to a gene: 6.

The V and J genes are TRBV28 and TRBJ1-1; D may be TRBD1 (6 bases). Germline V CDR1 and CDR2: MDHEN, SYDVKM. This CDR3 is built from 15 residues. The ends were cut back, 5 bases at V and 1 base at J, with 14 bases in the middle. CDR3 in amino acids: CASSLPGHGNTEAFF. The CDR3 region has the DNA TGTGCCAGCAGTCTTCCGGGACACGGGAACACTGAAGCTTTCTTT.

A single count supports this clone. The V and J genes are TRBV5-1 and TRBJ2-1; 11 bases match TRBD2. CDR1 is SGHRS and CDR2 is YFSETQ in the germline V gene. The V gene end was trimmed by 2 bases and the J gene end by 7 bases; junction bases not matched to a gene: 8. This CDR3 is 16 amino acids long. The CDR3 DNA sequence: TGCGCCAGCAGCTTATTAGCGGGAGGGCCGACGAATGAGCAGTTCTTC. It encodes CASSLLAGGPTNEQFF.

The V call is TRBV7-2, the J call TRBJ2-7, with 7 bases fitting TRBD1. V dropped 4 bases and J dropped 2; count of bases not matched to a gene: 5. Germline-derived CDR1 and CDR2 are SGHTA and FQGNSA. The CDR3 is 14 residues long. This chain's CDR3 is CASSSNRGPYEQYF. CDR3 sequence (DNA): TGTGCCAGCAGCTCAAACAGGGGACCCTACGAGCAGTACTTC.

The genes are TRBV5-1 and TRBJ1-4; D not resolved. Trimming pared 0 bases from V and 0 bases from J, leaving 6 bases between. CDR3 length equals 15 residues. Germline lookup yields CDR1 SGHRS and CDR2 YFSETQ. The CDR3 spells CASSLAGSTNEKLFF. In nucleotides, the CDR3 is TGCGCCAGCAGCTTGGCCGGGTCAACTAATGAAAAACTGTTTTTT.

The rearrangement joins TRBV5-1 to TRBJ1-1; D remains ambiguous. The germline CDR1 and CDR2 sequences are SGHRS and YFSETQ. With 7 bases removed from V and 1 base from J, the gap between germline ends came to 11 bases. The CDR3 runs 13 residues. The CDR3 coding sequence is TGCGCCAGCGCGGGCAGACCGAACACTGAAGCTTTCTTT. It translates to CASAGRPNTEAFF.

V gene TRBV15 combines with J gene TRBJ1-4, with D possibly being TRBD1 (5 bases). V lost 4 bases to trimming and J lost 3 bases, with 12 bases between them. The CDR3 covers 15 residues. Per the germline V gene, CDR1 is LNHNV and CDR2 is YYDKDF (reference sequence). The CDR3 here is CATSKNRSPNEKLFF. CDR3 DNA sequence: TGTGCCACCAGCAAAAACAGGAGTCCTAATGAAAAACTGTTTTTT. The entire variable domain, with the rest obtained from reference TRBV15 and TRBJ1-4, is as follows: DAMVIQNPRYQVTQFGKPVTLSCSQTLNHNVMYWYQQKSSQAPKLLFHYYDKDFNNEADTPDNFQSRRPNTSFCFLDIRSPGLGDTAMYLCATSKNRSPNEKLFFGSGTQLSVL.

This chain connects TRBV7-9 to TRBJ1-5, with D possibly being TRBD1 (5 bases). The CDR3 is 14 amino acids. V was pared by 8 bases and J by 0 bases, with 11 bases between. Germline values: CDR1 SEHNR, CDR2 FQNEAQ (reference sequence). The CDR3 coding sequence is TGTGCCAGCTCTCAGGGAAATAGCAATCAGCCCCAGCATTTT. Translating it yields CASSQGNSNQPQHF.

This clone occurred once. The V and J genes are TRBV2 and TRBJ2-1, with no clear D. V lost 7 bases, J lost 0 bases, and 16 bases lay in between. Germline CDR1 reads SNHLY; CDR2 reads FYNNEI. The CDR3 sequence is 16 residues long. The CDR3 loop is CASTKEVHSSYNEQFF. DNA of the CDR3: TGTGCCAGCACCAAAGAGGTTCATAGCTCCTACAATGAGCAGTTCTTC.

This clone was seen once. The same CDR3 can be traced to other DNA sequences in this sample. This chain joins TRBV19 and TRBJ1-6; a possible D gene is TRBD1 (6 bases). The CDR3 has 15 amino acids. Per the germline V gene, CDR1 is LNHDA and CDR2 is SQIVND (reference sequence). Trimming removed 6 bases at V and 7 bases at J, with 16 bases between. CDR3 protein: CASSSPDRRNSPLHF. Here the CDR3 DNA reads TGTGCCAGTAGCAGCCCTGACAGGCGGAATTCACCCCTCCACTTT.

The rearrangement uses TRBV10-2 and TRBJ1-2, with D possibly TRBD1 on 5 matching bases. Germline CDR1 reads WSHSY; CDR2 reads SAAADI. Trimming removed 5 bases from V and 3 bases from J, with 7 bases in between. The CDR3 runs to 12 residues. In DNA form, the CDR3 reads TGCGCCAGCAGTACGACAGACTATGGCTACACCTTC. Amino acids: CASSTTDYGYTF.

CDR3 protein: CASSQLQPGSLGEKLFF. The CDR3 DNA reads TGTGCCAGCAGCCAACTACAGCCGGGATCCCTGGGGGAAAAACTGTTTTTT. V gene TRBV4-2 combines with J gene TRBJ1-4; no clear D. Trimming took 2 bases from V and 8 from J, leaving 21 bases between them. Germline V lookup: CDR1 LGHNA, CDR2 YNFKEQ. CDR3 length equals 17 residues.

CDR3 coding DNA: TGTGCCTCCCGGGAGTCCGGCCTTGGCAATCAGCCCCAGCATTTT. Translated, it gives CASRESGLGNQPQHF. The rearrangement links TRBV10-3 to TRBJ1-5; D unclear. CDR1 is ENHRY, CDR2 SYGVKD, per germline. This CDR3 is 15 amino acids long. Trimming stripped 11 bases from V and 2 bases from J, with 19 bases between.

A single count supports this clone. The V call is TRBV5-1, the J call TRBJ1-3; possible D gene TRBD1, 6 bases. The CDR3 extends over 17 amino acids. V was shortened by 3 bases and J by 0 bases, with 16 bases between the two germline ends. The germline CDR1 and CDR2 sequences are SGHRS and YFSETQ. The CDR3 protein is CASSSTGTTTSGNTIYF. CDR3 bases: TGCGCCAGCAGCTCCACGGGGACAACGACCTCTGGAAACACCATATATTTT.

This clone has just a few counts. The CDR3 DNA reads as TGTGCCAGCAGTCCCGGGACTAGCGGGTTCGCGACCCAGTACTTC. This translates into CASSPGTSGFATQYF. This chain links TRBV9 with TRBJ2-5; 12 bases fit TRBD2. CDR1 is SGDLS and CDR2 is YYNGEE in the germline V gene. The CDR3 contains 15 residues. V shed 5 bases, J shed 7 bases, and the junction held 9 bases outside the gene matches.

The chain recombines TRBV27 with TRBJ1-2; tentatively, D is TRBD1 (5 bases). V shed 0 bases and J shed 1 base, with 9 bases lying between them. Per the germline V gene, CDR1 is MNHEY and CDR2 is SMNVEV (reference sequence). The CDR3 is 15 amino acids. CDR3 loop: CASSLSGGVNYGYTF. For the CDR3, the DNA is TGTGCCAGCAGTTTATCGGGAGGGGTTAACTATGGCTACACCTTC.